The 6 T cell receptor beta chains presented below share a single source sample, sequenced in a study of cytomegalovirus exposure and HLA in healthy donors. The PCR was carried out with 60 Vbeta primers and 13 Jbeta primers. Assay used: immunoSEQ multiplex PCR; TCRdb lists only in-frame clones, some missing. The sample consists of 90,000 to 150,000 clones, 77% of them appearing once. Specimen: PBMCs. All receptors come from a man aged 50 to 59 in good health and CMV-seropositive.

This rearrangement joins TRBV2 to TRBJ1-2; 8 bases are shared with TRBD1. The CDR3 spans 15 residues. Germline V gives CDR1 SNHLY, CDR2 FYNNEI. Trimming took 5 bases from V and 1 from J; bases not matched to a gene: 6. The CDR3 coding sequence is TGTGCCAGCAGTTACAGGGGGAGAATTAACTATGGCTACACCTTC. Its protein is CASSYRGRINYGYTF.

The chain carries TRBV30 and TRBJ2-4; the match to TRBD2 covers 14 bases. The CDR3 totals 18 residues. CDR1 is GTSNPN, CDR2 SVGIG, per germline (reference sequence). The junction had 9 bases not matched to a gene; V was cut back by 5 bases and J by 0 bases. In DNA form, the CDR3 reads TGTGCCTGGGATGGACTAGCGGGGGGACTAATAGCCAAAAACATTCAGTACTTC. Protein sequence: CAWDGLAGGLIAKNIQYF. The complete variable domain, with remaining parts taken from reference TRBV30 and TRBJ2-4, reads SQTIHQWPATLVQPVGSPLSLECTVEGTSNPNLYWYRQAAGRGLQLLFYSVGIGQISSEVPQNLSASRPQDRQFILSSKKLLLSDSGFYLCAWDGLAGGLIAKNIQYFGAGTRLSVL.

The chain uses TRBV11-3 and TRBJ2-2; 7 nucleotides line up with TRBD2. Trimming at V came to 5 bases and at J to 4 bases, leaving 10 bases not matched to a gene. The CDR3 is made up of 16 amino acids. The V gene's germline CDR1 is SGHNT and CDR2 YENEEA. In nucleotides, the CDR3 is TGTGCCAGCAGCCCCAGCGGGACTACCCCCACCGGGGAGCTGTTTTTT. This codes for CASSPSGTTPTGELFF.

This chain joins TRBV6-1 and TRBJ1-3, with unresolved D. The CDR3 spans 14 residues. CDR1 is MNHNS and CDR2 is SASEGT in the germline V gene. Trimming removed 3 bases at V and 0 bases at J, with 6 bases between. The CDR3: CASSEGSSGNTIYF. The CDR3 DNA follows: TGTGCCAGCAGTGAGGGCAGCTCTGGAAACACCATATATTTT.

The genes are TRBV7-6 and TRBJ2-1; 11 bases are a match to TRBD2. The CDR3 has 17 residues. V was pared by 1 base and J by 0 bases, with 2 bases of the junction left unmatched. Per the germline V gene, CDR1 is SGHVS and CDR2 is FNYEAQ. The CDR3 region has the DNA TGTGCCAGCAGCTTAGGACTAGCGGGAAGCTCCTACAATGAGCAGTTCTTC. Translated, it gives CASSLGLAGSSYNEQFF.

The chain recombines TRBV29-1 with TRBJ2-1; maybe TRBD1 (5 bases). Germline loops: CDR1 SQVTM, CDR2 ANQGSEA. This CDR3 comprises 13 residues. Deletions cut 5 bases from V and 6 bases from J, with 14 bases between. The CDR3 here is CSVSQGRSNEQFF. DNA of the CDR3: TGCAGCGTTTCGCAGGGTAGGTCCAATGAGCAGTTCTTC.